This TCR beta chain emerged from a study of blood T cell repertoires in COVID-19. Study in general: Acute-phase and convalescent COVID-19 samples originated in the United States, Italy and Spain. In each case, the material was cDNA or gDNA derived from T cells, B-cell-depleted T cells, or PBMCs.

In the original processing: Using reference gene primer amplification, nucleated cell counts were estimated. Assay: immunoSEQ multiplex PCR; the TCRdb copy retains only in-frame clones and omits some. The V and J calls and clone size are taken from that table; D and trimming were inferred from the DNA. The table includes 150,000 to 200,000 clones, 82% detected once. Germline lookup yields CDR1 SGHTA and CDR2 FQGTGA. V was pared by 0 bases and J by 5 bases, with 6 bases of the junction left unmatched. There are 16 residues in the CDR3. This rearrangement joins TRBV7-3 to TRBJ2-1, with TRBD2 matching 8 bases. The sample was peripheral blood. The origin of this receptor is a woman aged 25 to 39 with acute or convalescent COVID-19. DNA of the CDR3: TGTGCCAGCAGCTTAACGATCGCTAGCGGGCACAATGAGCAGTTCTTC. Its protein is CASSLTIASGHNEQFF.